Presented here are 18 T cell receptor beta chains from one specimen sequenced in a study of T cells in localized non-small cell lung cancer. Only in-frame clones appear in the TCRdb table, and some are missing; sequencing was by immunoSEQ multiplex PCR. Seen here are about 52,000 clones, 85% to 90% observed once, and the top ten hold less than 20%. Sequencing was performed on PBMCs, taken before any cancer treatment. The receptors derive from a female donor with stage II lung adenocarcinoma.

This chain joins TRBV5-4 and TRBJ2-3; possible D gene TRBD2, 6 bases. With 4 bases removed from V and 1 base from J, the gap between germline ends came to 13 bases. The germline gives CDR1 SGHNT, CDR2 YYREEE (reference sequence). This CDR3 spans 15 amino acids. CDR3 nucleotide sequence: TGTGCCAGCAGCCGCCGGGACTCTCGCACAGATACGCAGTATTTT. It encodes CASSRRDSRTDTQYF.

The J gene is TRBJ1-2, the V gene TRBV6-5; D remains ambiguous. V gave up 2 bases and J gave up 4 bases, with 14 bases separating them. The length of the CDR3 is 15 residues. Germline CDR1 is MNHEY and CDR2 is SVGAGI. As DNA, the CDR3 is TGTGCCAGCAGTTACAGGGCCGAACAATTCTATGGCTACACCTTC. Encoded protein: CASSYRAEQFYGYTF.

J is TRBJ2-7 and V is TRBV6-5, with 7 bases matching TRBD2. Per germline, CDR1 MNHEY and CDR2 SVGAGI. The V segment lost 4 bases and the J segment 4 bases; nucleotides outside the gene matches: 10. The CDR3 is made up of 15 amino acids. For the CDR3, the DNA is TGTGCCAGCAGTTCTGGGACTAACGGAGGTTACGAGCAGTACTTC. Amino acids: CASSSGTNGGYEQYF.

This clone has more than one count but fewer than ten. CDR3 protein: CASSDVLGGTEAFF. The DNA of the CDR3 is TGTGCCAGCAGTGACGTGTTGGGGGGCACTGAAGCTTTCTTT. This chain connects TRBV6-4 to TRBJ1-1; D is possibly TRBD1 (5 bases). CDR1 and CDR2 from the germline V gene are MRHNA and SNTAGT. This CDR3 region has 14 residues. Trimming cost V 2 bases and J 4 bases, with 11 bases left between them.

The chain has TRBV11-3 and TRBJ2-3; no firm D call. The CDR3 length is 14 residues. Trimming removed 5 bases at V and 3 bases at J, with 12 bases between. Germline V gene data show CDR1 as SGHNT and CDR2 as YENEEA. CDR3: CASSLGLGTDTQYF. CDR3 in DNA: TGTGCCAGCAGCCTGGGGTTGGGAACAGATACGCAGTATTTT.

The genes are TRBV7-9 and TRBJ1-2; no firm D call. This CDR3 has 12 amino acids. From germline, CDR1 is SEHNR and CDR2 FQNEAQ (reference sequence). The V and J ends lost 1 base and 4 bases respectively, with 4 bases between them. CDR3 nucleotide sequence: TGTGCCAGCAGCTTAGAGTCCTATGGCTACACCTTC. Translation gives CASSLESYGYTF.

The rearrangement links TRBV5-8 to TRBJ2-2, with TRBD2 matching 11 bases. Germline V gives CDR1 SGHTS, CDR2 YDEGEE. CDR3 length equals 19 residues. V lost 3 bases to trimming and J lost 3 bases; unmatched junction nucleotides: 13. The DNA for the CDR3 is TGTGCCAGCAGCTCCACCTGGAGTAGCGGGGGGGCCGACACCGGGGAGCTGTTTTTT. This gives the protein CASSSTWSSGGADTGELFF.

The chain employs TRBV7-9 and TRBJ2-7; D call uncertain. Trimming stripped 5 bases from V and 5 bases from J, with 16 bases between. The germline CDR1 and CDR2 sequences are SEHNR and FQNEAQ (reference sequence). CDR3 length: 14 amino acids. CDR3 region: CASSPRLQPNEQYF. In DNA form, the CDR3 reads TGTGCCAGCAGCCCCCGTTTACAGCCAAACGAGCAGTACTTC. The full variable domain, completed using reference TRBV7-9 and TRBJ2-7, is DTGVSQNPRHKITKRGQNVTFRCDPISEHNRLYWYRQTLGQGPEFLTYFQNEAQLEKSRLLSDRFSAERPKGSFSTLEIQRTEQGDSAMYLCASSPRLQPNEQYFGPGTRLTVT.

A single count supports this clone. This rearrangement joins TRBV10-2 to TRBJ2-1; a possible D gene is TRBD1 (6 bases). Germline CDR1 WSHSY, CDR2 SAAADI. This CDR3 is 15 amino acids long. Trimming took off 6 bases at V and 0 bases at J, with 12 bases between the two ends. The CDR3 here is CASRPQGSSYNEQFF. The CDR3 nucleotides read TGCGCCAGCAGACCCCAGGGGTCCTCCTACAATGAGCAGTTCTTC.

This clone is a singleton in its sample. V and J are TRBV5-1 and TRBJ1-2; D is undetermined. Trimming cost V 5 bases and J 6 bases, with 17 bases left between them. This CDR3 is built from 14 residues. The germline gives CDR1 SGHRS, CDR2 YFSETQ. DNA of the CDR3: TGCGCCAGCAGGTATCCGGAGGACGAGGATGGCTACACCTTC. It yields the protein CASRYPEDEDGYTF.

This clone has more than one count but fewer than ten. The gene calls are TRBV13 and TRBJ1-4; 8 bases fit TRBD1. Germline V CDR1 and CDR2: PRHDT, FYEKMQ (reference sequence). The CDR3 is 14 residues long. The junction had 6 bases not matched to a gene; V was cut back by 5 bases and J by 7 bases. The CDR3 reads CASSIGQGGEKLFF. CDR3 DNA: TGTGCCAGCAGCATCGGACAGGGAGGTGAAAAACTGTTTTTT.

The J gene is TRBJ1-1, the V gene TRBV10-2; D unclear. Germline lookup yields CDR1 WSHSY and CDR2 SAAADI. This CDR3 comprises 11 residues. Trimming removed 2 bases at V and 3 bases at J, with 1 base between. The CDR3: CASSEDTEAFF. The CDR3 DNA reads TGCGCCAGCAGTGAGGACACTGAAGCTTTCTTT.

The V call is TRBV5-8, the J call TRBJ1-5, with D unresolved. CDR1 and CDR2 from the germline V gene are SGHTS and YDEGEE. The CDR3 extends over 14 amino acids. Trimming pared 3 bases from V and 2 bases from J, leaving 9 bases between. The CDR3 DNA follows: TGTGCCAGCAGCTGGGTTTACGGCAATCAGCCCCAGCATTTT. It codes for CASSWVYGNQPQHF.

The chain uses TRBV6-1 and TRBJ2-1, with 8 bases lining up with TRBD2. Germline CDR1 reads MNHNS; CDR2 reads SASEGT. The V segment lost 6 bases and the J segment 2 bases; nucleotides outside the gene matches: 6. The CDR3 is made up of 15 amino acids. The CDR3 reads CASRVTGGPYNEQFF. The CDR3 DNA is TGTGCCAGCAGGGTAACGGGGGGGCCCTACAATGAGCAGTTCTTC.

The rearrangement joins TRBV7-6 to TRBJ2-2; D may be TRBD1 (6 bases). Germline CDR1 SGHVS, CDR2 FNYEAQ. Trimming cost V 1 base and J 9 bases, with 12 bases left between them. This CDR3 has 14 amino acids. This CDR3 reads CASSLGPTGRELFF. The DNA of the CDR3 is TGTGCCAGCAGCTTAGGACCCACAGGGCGGGAGCTGTTTTTT.

V gene TRBV7-2 combines with J gene TRBJ2-5, with D perhaps matching TRBD2 (5 bases). V lost 1 base and J lost 2, with 11 bases in between. The CDR3 runs 15 residues. Germline CDR1 reads SGHTA; CDR2 reads FQGNSA. The CDR3 DNA reads TGTGCCAGCAGCTTAGTACGGGGTCCTCAAGAGACCCAGTACTTC. Translating it yields CASSLVRGPQETQYF.

This chain connects TRBV5-1 to TRBJ1-1; D is unclear. V was pared by 2 bases and J by 1 base, with 12 bases between. The germline CDR1 and CDR2 sequences are SGHRS and YFSETQ. The CDR3 consists of 15 residues. The CDR3 loop is CASSFAGGENTEAFF. CDR3 DNA sequence: TGCGCCAGCAGCTTTGCGGGCGGGGAGAACACTGAAGCTTTCTTT.

The J gene is TRBJ1-3, the V gene TRBV9, with D perhaps TRBD1 (6 bases). This CDR3 region has 16 residues. V lost 6 bases, J lost 0 bases, and 16 bases lay in between. Germline loops: CDR1 SGDLS, CDR2 YYNGEE. CDR3: CASNPGGQLSGNTIYF. The CDR3 nucleotides are TGTGCCAGCAACCCTGGAGGACAGCTCTCTGGAAACACCATATATTTT.